This T cell receptor beta chain was recovered during a study of CD8 T cells in ankylosing spondylitis. Study results and limitations: Disease-linked clones bore a CD8+ phenotype and were relatively rare in peripheral blood. For ankylosing spondylitis blood, a TCR beta motif of seven to nine highly homologous variants appeared characteristic. A subset of motif variants has previously been described in the synovial fluid and blood of reactive arthritis.

This clonotype has ten or more counts. Antigen specificity is unknown. V was shortened by 4 bases and J by 2 bases, with 10 bases between the two germline ends. The CDR3 is made up of 13 amino acids. Germline V lookup: CDR1 SQVTM, CDR2 ANQGSEA. In TCRdb, the 5' RACE reads were re-called with MiXCR into one record per CDR3 protein. Of approximately 240,000 distinct CDR3 sequences listed, about 10% are singletons. This TCR derives from a male donor with ankylosing spondylitis or in good health (not recorded which). The sequenced sample was blood, either unsorted or a sorted T cell fraction (not recorded which). The chain employs TRBV29-1 and TRBJ2-3; perhaps TRBD1 as D (6 bases). The CDR3 DNA is TGCAGCGTTGCGTGGGACAACACAGATACGCAGTATTTT. It specifies CSVAWDNTDTQYF.